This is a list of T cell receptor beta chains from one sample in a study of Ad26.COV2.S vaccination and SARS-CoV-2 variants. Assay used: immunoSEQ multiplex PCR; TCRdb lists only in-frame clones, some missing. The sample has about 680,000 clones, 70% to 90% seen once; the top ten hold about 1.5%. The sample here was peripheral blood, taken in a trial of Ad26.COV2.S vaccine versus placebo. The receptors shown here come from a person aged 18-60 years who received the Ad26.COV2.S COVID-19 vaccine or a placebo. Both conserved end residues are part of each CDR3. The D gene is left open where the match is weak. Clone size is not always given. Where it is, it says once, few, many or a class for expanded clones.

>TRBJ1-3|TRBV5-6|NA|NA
CASSGGGTHSGNTIYF
TGTGCCAGCAGCGGCGGGGGAACCCACTCTGGAAACACCATATATTTT
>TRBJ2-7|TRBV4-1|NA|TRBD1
CASSHWGQGNYEQYF
TGCGCCAGCAGCCACTGGGGACAGGGTAACTACGAGCAGTACTTC
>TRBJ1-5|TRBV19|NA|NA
CASRYTEGQPQHF
TGTGCCAGTAGGTACACGGAGGGTCAGCCCCAGCATTTT
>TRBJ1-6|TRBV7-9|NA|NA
CASSLAPQSTYNSPLHF
TGTGCCAGCAGCTTAGCTCCCCAGAGCACCTATAATTCACCCCTCCACTTT
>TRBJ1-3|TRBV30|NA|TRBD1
CACQTGGAGNTIYF
TGTGCCTGTCAGACAGGGGGCGCTGGAAACACCATATATTTT
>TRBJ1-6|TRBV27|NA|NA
CASSLGGTSALHF
TGTGCCAGCAGTTTGGGGGGGACCTCGGCCCTCCACTTT
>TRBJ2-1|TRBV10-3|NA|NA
CAISESIRGRIPFNEQFF
TGTGCCATCAGTGAGTCGATACGGGGCCGCATTCCTTTCAATGAGCAGTTCTTC
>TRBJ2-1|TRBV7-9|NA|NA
CASSSTPGVGYNEQFF
TGTGCCAGCAGCTCGACCCCGGGAGTAGGCTACAATGAGCAGTTCTTC
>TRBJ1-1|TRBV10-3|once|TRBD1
CAIRGTANTEAFF
TGTGCCATCAGAGGGACAGCGAACACTGAAGCTTTCTTT
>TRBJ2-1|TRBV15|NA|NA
CATSREGAAQVLVQFF
TGTGCCACCAGCAGAGAGGGGGCTGCCCAAGTTCTAGTTCAGTTCTTC
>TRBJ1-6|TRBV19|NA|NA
CASSISGADSYNSPLHF
TGTGCCAGTAGTATTTCAGGGGCGGACTCCTATAATTCACCCCTCCACTTT
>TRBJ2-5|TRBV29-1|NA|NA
CSVEDGGKTQYF
TGCAGCGTTGAAGACGGTGGTAAGACCCAGTACTTC
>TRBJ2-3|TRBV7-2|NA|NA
CASSWSGLLTDTQYF
TGTGCCAGCAGCTGGTCGGGGCTGCTCACAGATACGCAGTATTTT
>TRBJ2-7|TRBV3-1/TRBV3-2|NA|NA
CASSQGVDYEQYF
TGTGCCAGCAGCCAAGGTGTTGATTACGAGCAGTACTTC
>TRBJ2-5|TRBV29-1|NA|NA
CSGDGEETQYF
TGCAGCGGGGACGGAGAAGAGACCCAGTACTTC
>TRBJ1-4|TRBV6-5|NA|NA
CASSYSWTTGEKLFF
TGTGCCAGCAGTTACTCGTGGACTACAGGAGAAAAACTGTTTTTT
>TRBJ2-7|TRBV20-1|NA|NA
CSALQGYEQYF
TGCAGTGCTCTACAGGGCTACGAGCAGTACTTC
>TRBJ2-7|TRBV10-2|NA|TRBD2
CASSEGGGAYEQYF
TGCGCCAGCAGTGAGGGGGGGGGAGCCTACGAGCAGTACTTC
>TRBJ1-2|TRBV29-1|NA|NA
CSVVRQGGYTF
TGCAGCGTTGTCCGACAAGGGGGCTACACCTTC
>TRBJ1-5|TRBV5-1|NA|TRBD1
CASSLDRGVQPQHF
TGCGCCAGCAGCCTGGACAGGGGAGTTCAGCCCCAGCATTTT
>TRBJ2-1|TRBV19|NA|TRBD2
CASSLLAGGENEQFF
TGTGCCAGTAGTTTACTAGCGGGAGGAGAGAATGAGCAGTTCTTC
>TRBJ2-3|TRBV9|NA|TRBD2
CASRPGGQGGTDTQYF
TGTGCCAGCAGGCCGGGGGGGCAAGGGGGCACAGATACGCAGTATTTT
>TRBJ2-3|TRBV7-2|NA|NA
CASSYREAADTQYF
TGTGCCAGCAGCTACCGCGAGGCGGCAGATACGCAGTATTTT
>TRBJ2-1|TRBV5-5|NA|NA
CASSLPGSYNEQFF
TGTGCCAGCAGCTTGCCCGGATCCTACAATGAGCAGTTCTTC
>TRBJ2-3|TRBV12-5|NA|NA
CASGSSSGADTQYF
TGTGCTAGTGGTTCCTCGTCGGGGGCAGATACGCAGTATTTT
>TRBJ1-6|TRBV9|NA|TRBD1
CASSAGTGTSPLHF
TGTGCCAGCAGCGCCGGGACAGGGACTTCACCCCTCCACTTT
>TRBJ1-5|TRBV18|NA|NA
CASSPGKNQPQHF
TGTGCCAGCTCACCAGGCAAAAATCAGCCCCAGCATTTT
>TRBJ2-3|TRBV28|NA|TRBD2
CASSLGGADTQYF
TGTGCCAGCAGTTTGGGGGGGGCAGATACGCAGTATTTT
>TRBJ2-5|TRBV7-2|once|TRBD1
CASSWTGGEVGTQYF
TGTGCCAGCAGCTGGACAGGGGGCGAGGTCGGGACCCAGTACTTC
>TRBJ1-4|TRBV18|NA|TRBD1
CASSEGARTNEKLFF
TGTGCCAGCTCAGAGGGGGCGAGGACTAATGAAAAACTGTTTTTT
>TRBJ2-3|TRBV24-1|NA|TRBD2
CATSERGAADTQYF
TGTGCCACCAGTGAGCGGGGGGCGGCAGATACGCAGTATTTT
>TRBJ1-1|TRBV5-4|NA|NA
CASSRGGTNTEAFF
TGTGCCAGCAGCAGGGGCGGGACGAACACTGAAGCTTTCTTT
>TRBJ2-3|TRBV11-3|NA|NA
CASSSSLDTQYF
TGTGCCAGCAGCTCGAGTCTAGATACGCAGTATTTT
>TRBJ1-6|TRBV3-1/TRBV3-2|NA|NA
CASSQAGGAGPHNSPLHF
TGTGCCAGCAGCCAAGCTGGGGGCGCCGGGCCACATAATTCACCCCTCCACTTT
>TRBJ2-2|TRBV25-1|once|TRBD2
CASSENSGRSPNTGELFF
TGTGCCAGCAGTGAAAATAGCGGGCGCTCCCCGAACACCGGGGAGCTGTTTTTT
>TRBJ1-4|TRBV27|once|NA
CASLPGLYVGWEKLFF
TGTGCCAGCCTTCCGGGCCTCTATGTGGGATGGGAAAAACTGTTTTTT
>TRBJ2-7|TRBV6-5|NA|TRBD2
CASSRTSGGYEQYF
TGTGCCAGCAGTAGGACTAGCGGGGGCTACGAGCAGTACTTC
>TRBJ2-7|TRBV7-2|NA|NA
CASRIASRSYEQYF
TGTGCCAGCAGGATAGCGTCCCGCTCCTACGAGCAGTACTTC
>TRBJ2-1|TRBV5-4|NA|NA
CASSLGVGVHNEQFF
TGTGCCAGCAGCTTGGGGGTTGGGGTGCACAATGAGCAGTTCTTC
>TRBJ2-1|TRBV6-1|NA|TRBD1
CASSERGTGPYNEQFF
TGTGCCAGCAGTGAAAGGGGGACAGGACCGTACAATGAGCAGTTCTTC
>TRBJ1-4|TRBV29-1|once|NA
CSVVVSGNEKLFF
TGCAGCGTTGTCGTGTCAGGGAATGAAAAACTGTTTTTT
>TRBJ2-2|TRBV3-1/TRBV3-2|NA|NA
CASSPQGKETGELFF
TGTGCCAGCAGCCCGCAGGGCAAGGAGACCGGGGAGCTGTTTTTT
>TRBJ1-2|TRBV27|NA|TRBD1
CASSQGGLGYTF
TGTGCCAGCAGCCAGGGGGGGTTAGGCTACACCTTC
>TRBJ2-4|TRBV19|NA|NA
CASSSYGGAKNIQYF
TGTGCCAGTAGTAGTTACGGCGGAGCCAAAAACATTCAGTACTTC
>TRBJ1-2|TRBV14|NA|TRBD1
CASSSRGPGGLHGYTF
TGTGCCAGCAGCTCAAGGGGGCCAGGGGGCCTCCATGGCTACACCTTC
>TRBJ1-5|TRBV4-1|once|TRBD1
CASSQGTGYNQPQHF
TGCGCCAGCAGCCAAGGGACAGGTTACAATCAGCCCCAGCATTTT
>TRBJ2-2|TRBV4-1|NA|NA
CASSQAIQGAMGTGELFF
TGCGCCAGCAGCCAAGCGATACAGGGTGCTATGGGCACCGGGGAGCTGTTTTTT
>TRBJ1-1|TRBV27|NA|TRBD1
CASSAQGAVTEAFF
TGTGCCAGCAGTGCCCAGGGGGCTGTCACTGAAGCTTTCTTT
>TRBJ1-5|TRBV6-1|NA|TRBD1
CASSEWDRDRNQPQHF
TGTGCCAGCAGTGAATGGGACAGGGATCGCAATCAGCCCCAGCATTTT
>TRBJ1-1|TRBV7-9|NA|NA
CASSLTGRATEAFF
TGTGCCAGCAGCCTCACGGGCAGGGCCACTGAAGCTTTCTTT
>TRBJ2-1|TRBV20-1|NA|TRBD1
CMPGQGNEQFF
TGCATGCCGGGACAGGGGAATGAGCAGTTCTTC
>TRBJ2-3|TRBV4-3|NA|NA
CASSPNPSFTDTQYF
TGCGCCAGCAGCCCGAACCCCTCCTTCACAGATACGCAGTATTTT
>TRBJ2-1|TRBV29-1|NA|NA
CSVAAPVGNEQFF
TGCAGCGTTGCCGCCCCCGTTGGTAATGAGCAGTTCTTC
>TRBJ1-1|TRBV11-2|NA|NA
CASSLEGGDLNTEAFF
TGTGCCAGCAGCTTAGAGGGAGGGGATTTGAACACTGAAGCTTTCTTT
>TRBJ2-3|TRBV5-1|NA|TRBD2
CASSPRAGGTNPDTQYF
TGCGCCAGCAGCCCTAGAGCGGGGGGGACAAATCCAGATACGCAGTATTTT
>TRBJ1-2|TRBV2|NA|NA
CASSEGPLGGYTF
TGTGCCAGCAGTGAAGGGCCCCTCGGGGGCTACACCTTC
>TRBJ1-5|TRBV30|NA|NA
CAWSAQLDQPQHF
TGTGCCTGGAGTGCGCAGTTGGACCAGCCCCAGCATTTT
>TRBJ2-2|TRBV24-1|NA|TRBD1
CATQGQANTGELFF
TGTGCCACCCAGGGACAGGCGAACACCGGGGAGCTGTTTTTT
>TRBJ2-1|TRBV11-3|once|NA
CASSLEVDNEQFF
TGTGCCAGCAGCTTAGAGGTCGACAATGAGCAGTTCTTC
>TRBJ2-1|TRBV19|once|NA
CASSMGGRAGAGNEQFF
TGTGCCAGTAGTATGGGGGGGCGTGCGGGAGCCGGGAATGAGCAGTTCTTC